These 18 T cell receptor beta chains share one sample of origin, sequenced in a study of T cell responses to AZD1222 COVID-19 vaccine. Using immunoSEQ multiplex PCR, the repertoire was profiled, and TCRdb retains in-frame clones only, with some absent. This sample yields around 120,000 clones, of which about 90% are seen a single time; approximately 4.8% belongs to the top ten. Sequencing used peripheral blood, obtained on day 0 of AZD1222 vaccination. Receptor source: an adult in good health.

Only one count was recorded for this clone. Sequence at one end of the junction differs from germline and may be a read error. V gene TRBV5-4 combines with J gene TRBJ1-1, with D possibly being TRBD1 (5 bases). Germline values: CDR1 SGHNT, CDR2 YYREEE (reference sequence). The CDR3 is 14 amino acids. CDR3: CASRLGQAGTEAFF. The CDR3 DNA reads TGTGCCAGCAGATTGGGGCAGGCGGGGACTGAAGCTTTCTTT. Full variable domain (rest looked up from reference TRBV5-4 and TRBJ1-1): ETGVTQSPTHLIKTRGQQVTLRCSSQSGHNTVSWYQQALGQGPQFIFQYYREEENGRGNFPPRFSGLQFPNYSSELNVNALELDDSALYLCASRLGQAGTEAFFGQGTRLTVV.

The rearrangement uses TRBV30 and TRBJ2-5; D uncertain. Trimming shortened V by 2 bases and J by 2 bases, and 9 bases separated the two germline ends. The CDR3 is 13 amino acids. The V gene's germline CDR1 is GTSNPN and CDR2 SVGIG (reference sequence). The CDR3 is CAWSRTVQETQYF. Here the CDR3 DNA reads TGTGCCTGGAGTCGGACGGTTCAAGAGACCCAGTACTTC.

The table lists this clone with many counts. The chain combines TRBV7-9 with TRBJ1-5; no reliable D call. This CDR3 spans 14 amino acids. Trimming cost V 0 bases and J 10 bases, with 13 bases left between them. Germline values: CDR1 SEHNR, CDR2 FQNEAQ (reference sequence). As DNA, the CDR3 is TGTGCCAGCAGCTTAGCGGATGGGCCCTTACCCCAGCATTTT. This gives the protein CASSLADGPLPQHF.

The rearrangement joins TRBV5-1 to TRBJ1-4; D remains unclear. Deletions cut 0 bases from V and 2 bases from J, with 5 bases between. CDR3 size: 14 residues. Germline V lookup: CDR1 SGHRS, CDR2 YFSETQ. The CDR3, as DNA: TGCGCCAGCAGCTTGGGTAGGACTAATGAAAAACTGTTTTTT. Amino acid sequence: CASSLGRTNEKLFF.

The rearrangement uses TRBV15 and TRBJ2-2, with 8 bases that match TRBD2. Germline V gives CDR1 LNHNV, CDR2 YYDKDF (reference sequence). V gave up 0 bases and J gave up 4 bases; unmatched junction bases: 1. The CDR3 is 15 residues long. This CDR3 reads CATSREGTSTGELFF. The DNA of the CDR3 is TGTGCCACCAGCAGAGAGGGGACTAGCACCGGGGAGCTGTTTTTT.

V and J are TRBV5-1 and TRBJ2-1, with 9 bases aligning to TRBD2. The CDR3 is made up of 16 amino acids. V was pared by 1 base and J by 7 bases, with 9 bases of the junction left unmatched. Germline V gives CDR1 SGHRS, CDR2 YFSETQ. The CDR3 spells CASSLSIAGVGNEQFF. The CDR3 nucleotides read TGCGCCAGCAGCTTGAGTATAGCGGGAGTGGGGAATGAGCAGTTCTTC.

The chain is built from TRBV7-8 and TRBJ1-5; TRBD1 is a possible D gene (5 bases). Trimming took 6 bases from V and 2 from J, leaving 26 bases between them. Germline V lookup: CDR1 SGHVS, CDR2 FQNEAQ. CDR3 length: 19 amino acids. The CDR3 sequence is CASRQGGAGLGLGNQPQHF. CDR3 coding DNA: TGTGCCAGCAGGCAGGGCGGGGCAGGGCTTGGCTTAGGCAATCAGCCCCAGCATTTT.

This chain connects TRBV7-7 to TRBJ2-2; 10 nucleotides match TRBD1. The germline gives CDR1 SSHAT, CDR2 FNYEAQ (reference sequence). With 5 bases clipped from V and 9 bases from J, the junction kept 9 bases outside the gene matches. The CDR3 is 15 amino acids. As DNA, the CDR3 is TGTGCCAGCAGCCCGCCGGGACAGGGGTTAAGGGAGCTGTTTTTT. This sequence encodes CASSPPGQGLRELFF.

The gene calls are TRBV28 and TRBJ2-6, with no clear D. CDR1 is MDHEN, CDR2 SYDVKM, per germline. Trimming took off 5 bases at V and 0 bases at J, with 8 bases between the two ends. The CDR3 has 15 amino acids. DNA of the CDR3: TGTGCCAGCAGTCCTGTTGGCTCTGGGGCCAACGTCCTGACTTTC. This gives the protein CASSPVGSGANVLTF.

This clone came up a few times. This rearrangement joins TRBV27 to TRBJ2-3; D gene ambiguous. V was pared by 4 bases and J by 3 bases, with 8 bases between. Germline V CDR1 and CDR2: MNHEY, SMNVEV (reference sequence). The CDR3 spans 13 residues. The chain's CDR3 is CASSSWGTDTQYF. CDR3 nucleotides: TGTGCCAGCAGTTCCTGGGGTACAGATACGCAGTATTTT.

V gene TRBV18 combines with J gene TRBJ1-5; no clear D. The germline V and J ends were trimmed by 3 bases and 5 bases, with 11 bases remaining between them. Germline V gene data show CDR1 as KGHSH and CDR2 as LQKENI. This CDR3 is 14 amino acids long. CDR3 loop: CASSPSDGDQPQHF. The CDR3 DNA sequence: TGTGCCAGCTCACCTTCGGACGGGGATCAGCCCCAGCATTTT.

This clone was detected a few times. V and J are TRBV28 and TRBJ1-1; the D is unclear. CDR1 and CDR2 from the germline V gene are MDHEN and SYDVKM. This CDR3 comprises 12 residues. V was pared by 5 bases and J by 10 bases, with 14 bases between. In DNA form, the CDR3 reads TGTGCCAGCAGTCCTAGGTGGCGTGGAGCTTTCTTT. Encoded protein: CASSPRWRGAFF.

The chain uses TRBV6-6 and TRBJ1-2, with 11 bases lining up with TRBD1. The CDR3 contains 17 residues. V lost 5 bases, J lost 5 bases, and 13 bases stayed unmatched. CDR1 MNHNY and CDR2 SVGAGI come from the germline V gene (reference sequence). CDR3 region: CASSPRTGGTGGYGYTF. The CDR3 coding sequence is TGTGCCAGCAGTCCTAGGACAGGGGGCACCGGTGGTTATGGCTACACCTTC.

In DNA form, the CDR3 reads TGTGCCAGCAGTCAGCGGGGGGGGTCCTACGAGCAGTACTTC. Translated: CASSQRGGSYEQYF. This chain joins TRBV6-5 and TRBJ2-7; 10 positions match TRBD2. The junction had 2 bases not matched to a gene; V was cut back by 5 bases and J by 1 base. The CDR3 length is 14 residues. The germline CDR1 and CDR2 sequences are MNHEY and SVGAGI.

V and J are TRBV9 and TRBJ2-5; D remains ambiguous. The V end lost 3 bases, the J end lost 0 bases, and 6 bases lay between the germline ends. CDR3 length equals 13 residues. Germline CDR1 and CDR2: SGDLS and YYNGEE. The CDR3 region has the DNA TGTGCCAGCAGCGGTGGGTACCAAGAGACCCAGTACTTC. It is translated as CASSGGYQETQYF.

The rearrangement joins TRBV3-1 (or the pseudogene TRBV3-2) to TRBJ2-3, with D possibly being TRBD1 or TRBD2 (5 bases each). The V end lost 4 bases, the J end lost 2 bases, and 10 bases lay between the germline ends. Germline V gene data show CDR1 as LGHDT and CDR2 as YNNKEL (reference sequence). This CDR3 region has 14 residues. CDR3 protein: CASSLRDATDTQYF. The CDR3 DNA reads TGTGCCAGCAGCCTTCGGGACGCCACAGATACGCAGTATTTT.

The chain joins TRBV6-5 to TRBJ1-5, with TRBD1 as a possible D gene (5 bases). Trimming stripped 6 bases from V and 2 bases from J, with 14 bases between. This CDR3 comprises 15 residues. The germline gives CDR1 MNHEY, CDR2 SVGAGI. The CDR3 spells CASRAELGRNQPQHF. DNA of the CDR3: TGTGCCAGCAGGGCCGAGTTGGGACGCAATCAGCCCCAGCATTTT.

The chain combines TRBV29-1 with TRBJ1-5; no clear D. CDR1 and CDR2 (germline): SQVTM, ANQGSEA. The V end was cut by 4 bases, the J end by 2 bases, with 9 bases between. This CDR3 region has 13 residues. The CDR3 loop reads CSVAADGNQPQHF. The CDR3 DNA sequence: TGCAGCGTTGCGGCCGATGGCAATCAGCCCCAGCATTTT.